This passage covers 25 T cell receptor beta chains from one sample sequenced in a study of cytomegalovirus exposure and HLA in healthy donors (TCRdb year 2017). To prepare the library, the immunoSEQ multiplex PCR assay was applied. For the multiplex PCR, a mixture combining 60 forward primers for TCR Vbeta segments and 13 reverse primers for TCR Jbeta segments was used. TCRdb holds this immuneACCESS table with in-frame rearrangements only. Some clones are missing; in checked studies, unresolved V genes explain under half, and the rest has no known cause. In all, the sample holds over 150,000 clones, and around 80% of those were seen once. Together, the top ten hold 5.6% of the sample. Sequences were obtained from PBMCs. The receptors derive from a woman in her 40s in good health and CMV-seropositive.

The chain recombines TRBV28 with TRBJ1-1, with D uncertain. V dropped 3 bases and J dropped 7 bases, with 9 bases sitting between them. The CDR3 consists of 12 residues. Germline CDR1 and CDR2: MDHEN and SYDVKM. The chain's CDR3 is CASSFDLREAFF. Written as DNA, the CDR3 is TGTGCCAGCAGTTTTGATTTGCGTGAAGCTTTCTTT.

The CDR3, as DNA: TGTGCCAGCAGCTTTTCCGGACTAGCGGGAGGGCCAGCATACAATGAGCAGTTCTTC. Its protein product is CASSFSGLAGGPAYNEQFF. This chain connects TRBV7-9 to TRBJ2-1; 15 bases align to TRBD2. Per the germline V gene, CDR1 is SEHNR and CDR2 is FQNEAQ (reference sequence). The CDR3 totals 19 residues. Losses at the gene ends were 3 bases for V and 4 bases for J; bases not matched to a gene: 10. Full variable domain (missing parts from reference TRBV7-9 and TRBJ2-1): DTGVSQNPRHKITKRGQNVTFRCDPISEHNRLYWYRQTLGQGPEFLTYFQNEAQLEKSRLLSDRFSAERPKGSFSTLEIQRTEQGDSAMYLCASSFSGLAGGPAYNEQFFGPGTRLTVL.

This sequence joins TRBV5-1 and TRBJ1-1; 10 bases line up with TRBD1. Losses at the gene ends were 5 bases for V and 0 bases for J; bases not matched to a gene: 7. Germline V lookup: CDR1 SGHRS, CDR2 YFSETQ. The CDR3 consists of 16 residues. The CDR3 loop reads CASRDRGGLMNTEAFF. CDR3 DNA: TGCGCCAGCAGGGACAGGGGGGGCCTTATGAACACTGAAGCTTTCTTT. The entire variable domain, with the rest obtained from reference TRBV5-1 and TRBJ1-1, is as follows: KAGVTQTPRYLIKTRGQQVTLSCSPISGHRSVSWYQQTPGQGLQFLFEYFSETQRNKGNFPGRFSGRQFSNSRSEMNVSTLELGDSALYLCASRDRGGLMNTEAFFGQGTRLTVV.

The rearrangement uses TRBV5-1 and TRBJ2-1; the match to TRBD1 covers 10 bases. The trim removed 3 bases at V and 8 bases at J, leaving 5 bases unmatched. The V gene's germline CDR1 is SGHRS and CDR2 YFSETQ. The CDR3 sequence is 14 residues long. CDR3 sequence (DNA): TGCGCCAGCAGCTCGGGGACAGGGGTACATGAGCAGTTCTTC. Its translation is CASSSGTGVHEQFF.

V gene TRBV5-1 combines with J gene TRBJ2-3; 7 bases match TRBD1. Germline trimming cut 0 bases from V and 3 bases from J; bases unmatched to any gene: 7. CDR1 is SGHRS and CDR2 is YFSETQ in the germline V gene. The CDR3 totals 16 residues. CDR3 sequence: CASSLAGQPKTDTQYF. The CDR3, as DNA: TGCGCCAGCAGCTTGGCGGGACAGCCGAAAACAGATACGCAGTATTTT.

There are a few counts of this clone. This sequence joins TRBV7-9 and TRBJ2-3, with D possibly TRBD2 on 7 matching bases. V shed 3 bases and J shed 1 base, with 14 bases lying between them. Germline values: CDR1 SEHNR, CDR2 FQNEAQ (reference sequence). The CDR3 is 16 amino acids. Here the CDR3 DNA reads TGTGCCAGCAGCTTGACCCTAGGGGGGGGCACAGATACGCAGTATTTT. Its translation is CASSLTLGGGTDTQYF. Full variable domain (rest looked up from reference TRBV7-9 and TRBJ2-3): DTGVSQNPRHKITKRGQNVTFRCDPISEHNRLYWYRQTLGQGPEFLTYFQNEAQLEKSRLLSDRFSAERPKGSFSTLEIQRTEQGDSAMYLCASSLTLGGGTDTQYFGPGTRLTVL.

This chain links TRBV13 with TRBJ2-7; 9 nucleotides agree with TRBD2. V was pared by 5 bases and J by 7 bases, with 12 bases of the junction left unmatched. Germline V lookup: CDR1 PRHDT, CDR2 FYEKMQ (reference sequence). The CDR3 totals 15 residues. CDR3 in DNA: TGTGCCAGCAGCGGCAAAGCGGGAGGCCTCTCGGAGCAGTACTTC. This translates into CASSGKAGGLSEQYF.

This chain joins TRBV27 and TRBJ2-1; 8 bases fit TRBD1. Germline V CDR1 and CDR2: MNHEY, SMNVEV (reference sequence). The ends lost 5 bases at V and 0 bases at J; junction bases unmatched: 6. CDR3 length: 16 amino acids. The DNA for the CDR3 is TGTGCCAGCAGTCTCCGGACAGGGCTCTCCTACAATGAGCAGTTCTTC. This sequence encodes CASSLRTGLSYNEQFF.

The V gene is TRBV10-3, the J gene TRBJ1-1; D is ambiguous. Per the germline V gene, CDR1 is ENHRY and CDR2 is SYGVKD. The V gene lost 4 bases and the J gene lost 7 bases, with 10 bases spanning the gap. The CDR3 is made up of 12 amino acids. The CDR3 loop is CAISGPTFEAFF. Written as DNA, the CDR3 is TGTGCCATCAGTGGGCCGACTTTTGAAGCTTTCTTT.

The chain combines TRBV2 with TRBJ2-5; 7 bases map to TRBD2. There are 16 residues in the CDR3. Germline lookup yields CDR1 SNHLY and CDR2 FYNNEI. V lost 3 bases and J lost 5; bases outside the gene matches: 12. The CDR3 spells CASSDPGRALTETQYF. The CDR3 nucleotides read TGTGCCAGCAGTGACCCGGGGAGGGCCCTCACCGAGACCCAGTACTTC.

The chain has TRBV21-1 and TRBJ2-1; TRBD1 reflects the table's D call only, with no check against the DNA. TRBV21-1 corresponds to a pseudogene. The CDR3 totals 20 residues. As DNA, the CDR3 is TGTGCCAGCAGCAAAATGGGACAGGCGTCCGTGCCCAGGAGTTACAATGAGCAGTTCTTC. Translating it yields CASSKMGQASVPRSYNEQFF.

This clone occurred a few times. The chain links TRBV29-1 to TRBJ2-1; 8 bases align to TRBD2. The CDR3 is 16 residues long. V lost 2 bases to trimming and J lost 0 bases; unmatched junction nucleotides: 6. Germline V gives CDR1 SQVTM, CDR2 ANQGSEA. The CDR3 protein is CSVEKVAGPSYNEQFF. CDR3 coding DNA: TGCAGCGTTGAAAAAGTAGCGGGGCCCTCCTACAATGAGCAGTTCTTC.

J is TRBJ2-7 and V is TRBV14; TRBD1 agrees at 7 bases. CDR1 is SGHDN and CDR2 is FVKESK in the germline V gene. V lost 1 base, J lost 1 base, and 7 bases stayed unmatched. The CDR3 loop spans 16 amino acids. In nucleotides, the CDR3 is TGTGCCAGCAGCCAAGTAGGGGGCGACCCTTCCTACGAGCAGTACTTC. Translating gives CASSQVGGDPSYEQYF. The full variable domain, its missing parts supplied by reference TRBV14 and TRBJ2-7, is EAGVTQFPSHSVIEKGQTVTLRCDPISGHDNLYWYRRVMGKEIKFLLHFVKESKQDESGMPNNRFLAERTGGTYSTLKVQPAELEDSGVYFCASSQVGGDPSYEQYFGPGTRLTVT.

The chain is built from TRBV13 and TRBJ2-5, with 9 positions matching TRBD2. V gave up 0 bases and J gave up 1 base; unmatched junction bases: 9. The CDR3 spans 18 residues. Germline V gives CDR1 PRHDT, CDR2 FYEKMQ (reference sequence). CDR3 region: CASSLGPPGREGQETQYF. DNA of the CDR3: TGTGCCAGCAGCTTAGGACCCCCGGGGCGGGAGGGCCAAGAGACCCAGTACTTC.

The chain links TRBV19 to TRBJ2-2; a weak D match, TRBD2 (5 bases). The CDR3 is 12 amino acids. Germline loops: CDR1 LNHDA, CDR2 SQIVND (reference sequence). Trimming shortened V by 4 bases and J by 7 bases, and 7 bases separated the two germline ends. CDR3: CASSKRVGELFF. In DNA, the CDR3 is TGTGCCAGTAGTAAGAGGGTCGGGGAGCTGTTTTTT.

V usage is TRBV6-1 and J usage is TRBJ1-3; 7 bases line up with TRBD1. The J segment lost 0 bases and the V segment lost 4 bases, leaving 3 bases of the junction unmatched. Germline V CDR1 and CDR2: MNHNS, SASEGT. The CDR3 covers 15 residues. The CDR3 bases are TGTGCCAGCAGTGCTTGGACAGGCTCTGGAAACACCATATATTTT. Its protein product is CASSAWTGSGNTIYF.

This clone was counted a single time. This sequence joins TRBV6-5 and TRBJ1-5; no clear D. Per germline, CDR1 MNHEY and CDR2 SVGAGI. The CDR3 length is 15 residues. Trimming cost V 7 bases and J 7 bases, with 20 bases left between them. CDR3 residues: CASKRTRGKGQPQHF. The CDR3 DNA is TGTGCCAGCAAACGGACCCGAGGGAAAGGGCAGCCCCAGCATTTT.

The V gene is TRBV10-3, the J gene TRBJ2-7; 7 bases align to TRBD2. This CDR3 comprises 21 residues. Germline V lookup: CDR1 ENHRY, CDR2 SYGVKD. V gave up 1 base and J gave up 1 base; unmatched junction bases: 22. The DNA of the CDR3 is TGTGCCATCAGTGAGTTGGAAGTCGTGACTAGCCCAACGACTATTTCCTACGAGCAGTACTTC. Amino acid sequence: CAISELEVVTSPTTISYEQYF.

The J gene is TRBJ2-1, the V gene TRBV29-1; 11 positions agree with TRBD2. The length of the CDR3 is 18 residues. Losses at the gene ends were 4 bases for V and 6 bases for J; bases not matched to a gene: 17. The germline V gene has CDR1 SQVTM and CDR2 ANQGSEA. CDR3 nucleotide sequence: TGCAGCGTTGTCCCTCGACTAGCGGGGTTAAGTTTTTTCAATGAGCAGTTCTTC. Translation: CSVVPRLAGLSFFNEQFF.

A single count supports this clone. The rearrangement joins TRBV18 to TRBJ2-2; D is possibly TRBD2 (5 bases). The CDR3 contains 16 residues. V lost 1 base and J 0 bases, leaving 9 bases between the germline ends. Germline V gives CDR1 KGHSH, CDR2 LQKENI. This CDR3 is CASSPLTGSNTGELFF. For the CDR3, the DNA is TGTGCCAGCTCACCACTAACGGGGTCGAACACCGGGGAGCTGTTTTTT.

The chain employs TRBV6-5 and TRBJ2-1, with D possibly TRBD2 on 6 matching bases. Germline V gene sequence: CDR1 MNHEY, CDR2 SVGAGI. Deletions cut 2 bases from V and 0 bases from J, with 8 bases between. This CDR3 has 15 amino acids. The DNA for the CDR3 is TGTGCCAGCAGTTACGGGGGGAGCTCCTACAATGAGCAGTTCTTC. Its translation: CASSYGGSSYNEQFF.

CDR3 loop: CASSPGQNYEQYF. The CDR3 DNA is TGCGCCAGCAGCCCCGGACAGAATTACGAGCAGTACTTC. The J gene is TRBJ2-7, the V gene TRBV5-1; D perhaps matches TRBD1 (6 bases). This CDR3 has 13 residues. The germline V gene has CDR1 SGHRS and CDR2 YFSETQ. Trimming removed 4 bases from V and 4 bases from J, with 12 bases in between.

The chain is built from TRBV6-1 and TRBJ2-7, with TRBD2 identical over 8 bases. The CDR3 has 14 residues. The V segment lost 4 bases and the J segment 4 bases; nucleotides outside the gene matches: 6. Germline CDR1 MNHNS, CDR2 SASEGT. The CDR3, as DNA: TGTGCCAGCAGTGCCACTAGCGGACCATACGAGCAGTACTTC. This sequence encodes CASSATSGPYEQYF.

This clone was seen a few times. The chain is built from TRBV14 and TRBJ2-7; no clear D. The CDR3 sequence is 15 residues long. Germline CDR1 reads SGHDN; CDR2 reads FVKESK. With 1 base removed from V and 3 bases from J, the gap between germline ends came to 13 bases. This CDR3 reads CASSQVMSGYYEQYF. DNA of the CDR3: TGTGCCAGCAGCCAAGTAATGTCAGGATACTACGAGCAGTACTTC.

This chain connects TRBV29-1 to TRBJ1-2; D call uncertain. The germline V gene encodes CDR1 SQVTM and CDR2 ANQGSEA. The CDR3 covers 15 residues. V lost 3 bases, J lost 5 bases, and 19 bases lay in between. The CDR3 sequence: CSVEVPTGTDYGYTF. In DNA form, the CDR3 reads TGCAGCGTTGAGGTCCCCACGGGAACTGATTATGGCTACACCTTC.